The 19 T cell receptor beta chains below all came from one sample that was sequenced in a study of blood T cell repertoires in COVID-19 (TCRdb year 2020). Library preparation used the immunoSEQ multiplex PCR assay. This is the immuneACCESS table as TCRdb keeps it, with only in-frame sequences that have V and J called. A part of the clones is gone; compared with another copy, unresolved V genes explain less than half, and the rest is unexplained. The sample table records around 140,000 clones; around nine tenths of these occur just once. The ten largest account for 8.6% of the sample. The sample was peripheral blood. Receptors were obtained from a woman aged 45-60 years with active or convalescent COVID-19.

This clone was found once. V gene TRBV6-1 combines with J gene TRBJ1-6, with D uncertain. Trimming took 0 bases from V and 12 from J, leaving 18 bases between them. Germline V CDR1 and CDR2: MNHNS, SASEGT. CDR3 length: 16 amino acids. The CDR3 nucleotides are TGTGCCAGCAGTGAAGCGCTTCGAGGGATTCCTCGACCCCTCCACTTT. It specifies CASSEALRGIPRPLHF.

The sample holds one count of this clone. This chain uses TRBV5-1 with TRBJ2-3; 9 bases fit TRBD2. The germline CDR1 and CDR2 sequences are SGHRS and YFSETQ. This CDR3 has 18 residues. V shed 0 bases, J shed 2 bases, and the junction held 10 bases outside the gene matches. In nucleotides, the CDR3 is TGCGCCAGCAGCTTGGCGGGGGCTAGCGGGACCTTCACAGATACGCAGTATTTT. Translation: CASSLAGASGTFTDTQYF.

The V call is TRBV18, the J call TRBJ1-1; D ambiguous. Germline CDR1 KGHSH, CDR2 LQKENI. The CDR3 loop spans 16 amino acids. The V gene lost 3 bases and the J gene lost 0 bases, with 14 bases spanning the gap. The CDR3 nucleotides are TGTGCCAGCTCACCGGCTAACCGGGGTCTGAACACTGAAGCTTTCTTT. Its translation: CASSPANRGLNTEAFF.

The chain is built from TRBV10-3 and TRBJ2-5, with TRBD1 matching 8 bases. V lost 3 bases to trimming and J lost 1 base; unmatched junction nucleotides: 7. Germline values: CDR1 ENHRY, CDR2 SYGVKD. The CDR3 is 16 residues long. This chain's CDR3 is CAISEFQDRVQETQYF. CDR3 in DNA: TGTGCCATCAGTGAATTCCAGGACAGGGTCCAAGAGACCCAGTACTTC.

This chain links TRBV28 with TRBJ2-7; 8 bases fit TRBD2. CDR1 and CDR2 (germline): MDHEN, SYDVKM. The CDR3 is 16 amino acids. The V gene end was trimmed by 5 bases and the J gene end by 0 bases; junction bases not matched to a gene: 9. The CDR3 loop reads CASSPHQRGSSYEQYF. In DNA, the CDR3 is TGTGCCAGCAGTCCTCATCAGCGGGGGAGCTCCTACGAGCAGTACTTC.

Of note for this clone: One junction end does not reproduce the germline sequence, and a read error may be involved. The rearrangement links TRBV19 to TRBJ2-7; 7 bases align to TRBD1. The germline V gene encodes CDR1 LNHDA and CDR2 SQIVND (reference sequence). The CDR3 covers 13 residues. The CDR3 reads CASSIDSGQAANF. In DNA form, the CDR3 reads TGTGCCAGTAGTATAGATTCCGGACAGGCCGCGAACTTC. Filled out from reference TRBV19 and TRBJ2-7, the complete variable domain reads DGGITQSPKYLFRKEGQNVTLSCEQNLNHDAMYWYRQDPGQGLRLIYYSQIVNDFQKGDIAEGYSVSREKKESFPLTVTSAQKNPTAFYLCASSIDSGQAANFGPGTRLTVT.

V usage is TRBV7-6 and J usage is TRBJ2-3; D possibly corresponds to TRBD1 (6 bases). The V end was cut by 5 bases, the J end by 0 bases, with 15 bases between. Germline CDR1 and CDR2: SGHVS and FNYEAQ. The CDR3 contains 16 residues. Here the CDR3 reads CASSPLETGSTDTQYF. Here the CDR3 DNA reads TGTGCCAGCAGCCCCCTGGAGACAGGAAGCACAGATACGCAGTATTTT.

The rearrangement uses TRBV11-2 and TRBJ1-4; TRBD1 agrees at 8 bases. This CDR3 has 17 amino acids. J gave up 7 bases and V 1 base, and 11 bases lay outside the gene matches. Germline V gene sequence: CDR1 SGHAT, CDR2 FQNNGV. The CDR3 bases are TGTGCCAGCAGCTTAGGACTGAAACAGGGGGGGGCTGAAAAACTGTTTTTT. It encodes CASSLGLKQGGAEKLFF.

V and J are TRBV3-1 (or the pseudogene TRBV3-2) and TRBJ1-1; unclear D gene. This CDR3 has 13 residues. V lost 4 bases, J lost 4 bases, and 10 bases lay in between. The germline gives CDR1 LGHDT, CDR2 YNNKEL (reference sequence). CDR3 in amino acids: CASSLGSLTEAFF. As DNA, the CDR3 is TGTGCCAGCAGCCTTGGCAGTCTCACTGAAGCTTTCTTT.

V usage is TRBV7-2 and J usage is TRBJ1-6; D is unclear. Trimming cost V 6 bases and J 3 bases, with 12 bases left between them. There are 15 residues in the CDR3. Per germline, CDR1 SGHTA and CDR2 FQGNSA. The CDR3 reads CASSPAGSYNSPLHF. CDR3 DNA: TGTGCCAGCAGTCCCGCCGGGAGCTATAATTCACCCCTCCACTTT.

The V gene is TRBV30, the J gene TRBJ2-7, with a tentative D call TRBD2 (5 bases). The V end lost 2 bases, the J end lost 5 bases, and 13 bases lay between the germline ends. Germline CDR1 GTSNPN, CDR2 SVGIG (reference sequence). This CDR3 has 13 amino acids. The CDR3 loop reads CAWSTGSLDEQYF. DNA for the CDR3: TGTGCCTGGAGTACGGGATCCCTTGACGAGCAGTACTTC. The full variable domain, in which reference TRBV30 and TRBJ2-7 provide the parts outside the CDR3, is SQTIHQWPATLVQPVGSPLSLECTVEGTSNPNLYWYRQAAGRGLQLLFYSVGIGQISSEVPQNLSASRPQDRQFILSSKKLLLSDSGFYLCAWSTGSLDEQYFGPGTRLTVT.

The chain links TRBV2 to TRBJ2-2; 7 nucleotides line up with TRBD1. This CDR3 spans 15 amino acids. V lost 6 bases to trimming and J lost 3 bases; unmatched junction nucleotides: 7. Per the germline V gene, CDR1 is SNHLY and CDR2 is FYNNEI. In nucleotides, the CDR3 is TGTGCCAGCAGCACCGGGACAGAATACACCGGGGAGCTGTTTTTT. This gives the protein CASSTGTEYTGELFF.

This chain connects TRBV27 to TRBJ2-3; D gene ambiguous. CDR3 length equals 15 residues. Trimming cost V 2 bases and J 6 bases, with 15 bases left between them. In germline, CDR1 is MNHEY, CDR2 SMNVEV (reference sequence). The CDR3, as DNA: TGTGCCAGCAGTTTAATGAGTCCCCCATGGGATACGCAGTATTTT. It is translated as CASSLMSPPWDTQYF.

The V call is TRBV6-5, the J call TRBJ1-4, with 8 bases that match TRBD1. With V trimmed by 4 bases and J by 4 bases, 2 bases remained unmatched. The CDR3 loop spans 14 amino acids. From germline, CDR1 is MNHEY and CDR2 SVGAGI. The CDR3: CASSWTGINEKLFF. The CDR3 nucleotides read TGTGCCAGCAGTTGGACAGGGATTAATGAAAAACTGTTTTTT.

The V call is TRBV28, the J call TRBJ2-5; perhaps TRBD1 as D (6 bases). The CDR3 is 14 residues long. Germline V gene sequence: CDR1 MDHEN, CDR2 SYDVKM. The germline V and J ends were trimmed by 6 bases and 2 bases, with 13 bases remaining between them. CDR3 residues: CASSLGTTQETQYF. CDR3 DNA sequence: TGTGCCAGCAGCCTCGGGACAACTCAAGAGACCCAGTACTTC.

This clone was seen a single time. V gene TRBV3-1 (or the pseudogene TRBV3-2) combines with J gene TRBJ1-6; D possibly corresponds to TRBD1 (6 bases). Germline V gene data show CDR1 as LGHDT and CDR2 as YNNKEL (reference sequence). There are 15 residues in the CDR3. V lost 4 bases and J 7 bases, leaving 14 bases between the germline ends. The CDR3 DNA follows: TGTGCCAGCAGCCCTTCGGGGGGGCCCAATTCACCCCTCCACTTT. This sequence encodes CASSPSGGPNSPLHF.

This clone was observed a handful of times. This CDR3 is CASSPHPTSGFSTDTQYF. The CDR3 nucleotides are TGTGCCAGCAGTCCACACCCGACTAGCGGCTTTAGCACAGATACGCAGTATTTT. The chain uses TRBV6-2 or TRBV6-3 and TRBJ2-3, with 9 bases matching TRBD2. After removal of 5 bases from V and 0 bases from J, the junction contained 12 bases not matched to a gene. CDR1 is MNHEY, CDR2 SVGEGT, per germline. This CDR3 has 18 amino acids.

This chain links TRBV6-5 with TRBJ1-5, with a weak D call TRBD1 (5 bases). The CDR3 is 14 residues long. CDR1 MNHEY and CDR2 SVGAGI come from the germline V gene. V shed 8 bases and J shed 9 bases, with 20 bases lying between them. The CDR3 coding sequence is TGTGCCAGCGGATCCAGACAGAATTTGACGCCCCAGCATTTT. Translating it yields CASGSRQNLTPQHF.

The chain combines TRBV11-2 with TRBJ2-7; TRBD1 agrees at 10 bases. The trim removed 4 bases at V and 4 bases at J, leaving 7 bases unmatched. Germline V CDR1 and CDR2: SGHAT, FQNNGV. The CDR3 length is 15 residues. CDR3 nucleotide sequence: TGTGCCAGCAGCTACGGGACAGGGGAGGAGTACGAGCAGTACTTC. Its translation: CASSYGTGEEYEQYF.